This record covers a single T cell receptor beta chain. The table came from immunoSEQ multiplex PCR; TCRdb's copy has only in-frame clones and leaves some out. The table lists around 210,000 clones, roughly nine tenths of them singletons. This sample was included in a study of blood T cell repertoires in COVID-19. In the study overall: COVID-19 samples collected from the United States, Italy and Spain covered acute and convalescent phases.

Material for sequencing was peripheral blood. The clonotype comes from a woman in her 70s with acute or convalescent COVID-19.

This chain's CDR3 is CASSPEGGNTIYF. The CDR3 DNA reads as TGTGCCAGCAGCCCGGAGGGGGGAAACACCATATATTTT. This chain links TRBV7-9 with TRBJ1-3, with D possibly being TRBD1 (5 bases). Trimming took off 5 bases at V and 4 bases at J, with 9 bases between the two ends. The CDR3 covers 13 residues. Per the germline V gene, CDR1 is SEHNR and CDR2 is FQNEAQ (reference sequence). The variable domain in full, with the rest retrieved from reference TRBV7-9 and TRBJ1-3, is DTGVSQNPRHKITKRGQNVTFRCDPISEHNRLYWYRQTLGQGPEFLTYFQNEAQLEKSRLLSDRFSAERPKGSFSTLEIQRTEQGDSAMYLCASSPEGGNTIYFGEGSWLTVV.